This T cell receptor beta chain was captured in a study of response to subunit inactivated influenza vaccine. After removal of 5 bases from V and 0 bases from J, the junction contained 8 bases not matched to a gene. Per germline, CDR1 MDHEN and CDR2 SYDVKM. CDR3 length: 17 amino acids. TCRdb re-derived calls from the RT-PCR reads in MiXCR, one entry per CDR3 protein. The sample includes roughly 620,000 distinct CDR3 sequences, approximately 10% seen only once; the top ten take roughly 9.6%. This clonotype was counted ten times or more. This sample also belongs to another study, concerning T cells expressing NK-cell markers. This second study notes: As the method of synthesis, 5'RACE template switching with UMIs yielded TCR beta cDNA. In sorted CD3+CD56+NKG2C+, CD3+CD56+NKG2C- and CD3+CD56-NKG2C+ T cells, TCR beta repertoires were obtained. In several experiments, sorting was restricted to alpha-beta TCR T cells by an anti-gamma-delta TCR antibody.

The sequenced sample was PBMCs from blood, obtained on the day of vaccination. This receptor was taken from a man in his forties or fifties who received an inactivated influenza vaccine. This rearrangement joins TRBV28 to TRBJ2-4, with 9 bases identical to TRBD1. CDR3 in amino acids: CASSTLRTGEAKNIQYF. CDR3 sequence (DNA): TGTGCCAGCAGTACCCTTCGGACAGGGGAAGCCAAAAACATTCAGTACTTC.